This passage covers 18 T cell receptor beta chains from one sample sequenced in a study of human T cells and chemical hapten exposure. Sample time point: patch test 1, 2 weeks after DPC sensitization. The treatment is: therapeutic diphenylcyclopropenone sensitization with weekly scalp DPC. TCRdb independently ran MiXCR on the RACE reads; one entry per CDR3 protein. This table holds fewer than 150,000 distinct CDR3 sequences, around 13% found once. Sequenced material: whole blood, taken in connection with sensitization to the hapten diphenylcyclopropenone (DPC). The origin of the receptors is a man younger than 35 with alopecia areata. Some clones in this sample may be carry-over from other donors' samples.

The V gene is TRBV9, the J gene TRBJ1-4, with a possible D match to TRBD1 (5 bases). This CDR3 has 16 residues. Germline CDR1 reads SGDLS; CDR2 reads YYNGEE. Trimming shortened V by 1 base and J by 3 bases, and 13 bases separated the two germline ends. CDR3 in amino acids: CASSVNYDSPNEKLFF. CDR3 sequence (DNA): TGTGCCAGCAGCGTAAACTACGACAGCCCTAATGAAAAACTGTTTTTT.

This clonotype has a handful of counts. The CDR3 bases are TGCGCCAGCAGCCAAGGGATGGCGCACTCTGGGGCCAACGTCCTGACTTTC. Amino acid sequence: CASSQGMAHSGANVLTF. The chain joins TRBV4-1 to TRBJ2-6; D unclear. V was pared by 1 base and J by 0 bases, with 10 bases between. The germline gives CDR1 MGHRA, CDR2 YSYEKL. The CDR3 length is 17 residues.

This clonotype was seen only a few times. V gene TRBV4-1 combines with J gene TRBJ2-5; 8 nucleotides align to TRBD1. Germline-derived CDR1 and CDR2 are MGHRA and YSYEKL. CDR3 length equals 17 residues. V lost 6 bases and J lost 5; bases outside the gene matches: 17. The CDR3 DNA reads TGCGCCAGCAGGCCGGAGACAGGGGCTACACGGAGGGAGACCCAGTACTTC. As protein: CASRPETGATRRETQYF.

This clonotype was counted between two and nine times. CDR3 protein: CASSPDGQGDLLYQETQYF. CDR3 nucleotides: TGTGCCAGCAGCCCCGATGGGCAGGGGGACCTGCTCTACCAAGAGACCCAGTACTTC. The chain is built from TRBV7-9 and TRBJ2-5, with TRBD1 identical over 7 bases. The J segment lost 0 bases and the V segment lost 5 bases, leaving 18 bases of the junction unmatched. This CDR3 comprises 19 residues. CDR1 is SEHNR and CDR2 is FQNEAQ in the germline V gene (reference sequence). The variable domain in full, completed from reference TRBV7-9 and TRBJ2-5, reads DTGVSQNPRHKITKRGQNVTFRCDPISEHNRLYWYRQTLGQGPEFLTYFQNEAQLEKSRLLSDRFSAERPKGSFSTLEIQRTEQGDSAMYLCASSPDGQGDLLYQETQYFGPGTRLLVL.

The table lists this clonotype with a few counts. V and J are TRBV11-2 and TRBJ1-4; no firm D call. Trimming removed 3 bases at V and 8 bases at J, with 13 bases between. There are 14 residues in the CDR3. Germline V gives CDR1 SGHAT, CDR2 FQNNGV. CDR3 in amino acids: CASSFGVRGEKLFF. CDR3 nucleotides: TGTGCCAGCAGCTTTGGAGTCCGAGGCGAAAAACTGTTTTTT.

The chain has TRBV18 and TRBJ1-5, with 10 bases fitting TRBD1. With V trimmed by 2 bases and J by 4 bases, 2 bases remained unmatched. Per germline, CDR1 KGHSH and CDR2 LQKENI. The CDR3 runs to 15 residues. This CDR3 is CASSPGTGENQPQHF. DNA of the CDR3: TGTGCCAGCTCACCAGGGACAGGGGAAAATCAGCCCCAGCATTTT. Together with reference TRBV18 and TRBJ1-5, the CDR3 gives the full variable domain: NAGVMQNPRHLVRRRGQEARLRCSPMKGHSHVYWYRQLPEEGLKFMVYLQKENIIDESGMPKERFSAEFPKEGPSILRIQQVVRGDSAAYFCASSPGTGENQPQHFGDGTRLSIL.

This clonotype was seen more than once but under ten times. The V and J genes are TRBV5-1 and TRBJ2-2; D is undetermined. V gave up 5 bases and J gave up 1 base, with 6 bases separating them. The CDR3 is made up of 13 amino acids. Germline CDR1 SGHRS, CDR2 YFSETQ. This chain's CDR3 is CASRPKNTGELFF. CDR3 DNA: TGCGCCAGCAGGCCTAAGAACACCGGGGAGCTGTTTTTT.

The chain uses TRBV20-1 and TRBJ2-1, with 7 positions matching TRBD2. The germline V gene has CDR1 DFQATT and CDR2 SNEGSKA (reference sequence). J lost 6 bases, V lost 1 base, and 0 bases had no gene match. This CDR3 has 12 residues. CDR3 DNA: TGCAGTGCTAGAGCTAGCGGCAATGAGCAGTTCTTC. It is translated as CSARASGNEQFF.

A note on this clonotype: The junction does not match germline at one end; this may be a read error. This sequence joins TRBV18 and TRBJ2-1; 7 bases line up with TRBD1. The germline V gene has CDR1 KGHSH and CDR2 LQKENI. This CDR3 spans 15 amino acids. The CDR3 bases are TGTGCCAGCTCACCTCTCGGACAGGAAGACGGTGAGCTGTTCTTC. Translated: CASSPLGQEDGELFF.

This clonotype was seen a handful of times. This chain connects TRBV25-1 to TRBJ2-5; no clear D gene. The V end was cut by 3 bases, the J end by 2 bases, with 7 bases between. CDR3 length: 13 residues. Germline V gene sequence: CDR1 MGHDK, CDR2 SYGVNS. The CDR3 DNA reads as TGTGCCAGCAGTGATACCACGCAAGAGACCCAGTACTTC. It encodes CASSDTTQETQYF.

This clonotype has only a few counts. This rearrangement joins TRBV11-2 to TRBJ2-7; TRBD2 is a possible D gene (7 bases). The V and J ends lost 6 bases and 6 bases respectively, with 18 bases between them. Per the germline V gene, CDR1 is SGHAT and CDR2 is FQNNGV. CDR3 length: 14 amino acids. The CDR3 DNA sequence: TGTGCCAGCAGACGACCAGGGAGGGGGGTCGAGCAGTACTTC. This translates into CASRRPGRGVEQYF.

J is TRBJ2-4 and V is TRBV27, with D hard to call. The CDR3 covers 15 residues. Germline lookup yields CDR1 MNHEY and CDR2 SMNVEV (reference sequence). V lost 5 bases and J lost 4, with 15 bases in between. This chain's CDR3 is CASSTPRTVKNIQYF. The CDR3 DNA follows: TGTGCCAGCAGTACCCCCCGGACGGTTAAAAACATTCAGTACTTC.

This clonotype was detected a few times. The rearrangement joins TRBV11-2 to TRBJ2-2, with TRBD1 matching 8 bases. The CDR3 extends over 14 amino acids. V shed 8 bases and J 5 bases; nucleotides not matched to a gene: 7. Germline assignment: CDR1 SGHAT and CDR2 FQNNGV. The CDR3 bases are TGTGCCAGCCCGGGACAGGATATTACCGGGGAGCTGTTTTTT. It specifies CASPGQDITGELFF.

This clonotype was seen more than once but under ten times. The V gene is TRBV7-8, the J gene TRBJ1-2, with 9 bases matching TRBD1. The V segment lost 5 bases and the J segment 7 bases; nucleotides outside the gene matches: 5. Per germline, CDR1 SGHVS and CDR2 FQNEAQ. The CDR3 is 13 residues long. Here the CDR3 reads CASSPTGGGGYTF. For the CDR3, the DNA is TGTGCCAGCAGCCCCACAGGGGGCGGTGGCTACACCTTC.

This chain connects TRBV5-6 to TRBJ2-4; D not resolved. The CDR3 covers 15 residues. Germline V gene sequence: CDR1 SGHDT, CDR2 YYEEEE. The V and J ends lost 5 bases and 3 bases respectively, with 15 bases between them. The CDR3 here is CASRGPGMDKNIQYF. CDR3 in DNA: TGTGCCAGCAGAGGACCAGGAATGGACAAAAACATTCAGTACTTC. Based on the CDR3 plus reference TRBV5-6 and TRBJ2-4, the full variable domain is DAGVTQSPTHLIKTRGQQVTLRCSPKSGHDTVSWYQQALGQGPQFIFQYYEEEERQRGNFPDRFSGHQFPNYSSELNVNALLLGDSALYLCASRGPGMDKNIQYFGAGTRLSVL.

This clonotype was observed at least ten times. The chain has TRBV6-1 and TRBJ2-5; tentative D call: TRBD2 (5 bases). The CDR3 is 16 residues long. Between the trimmed V and J ends, which lost 6 bases and 5 bases, there was a span of 22 bases. Germline values: CDR1 MNHNS, CDR2 SASEGT. The CDR3 DNA reads as TGTGCCAGCAGGGCATGGACTGGGCGGTTCGCGGAGACCCAGTACTTC. Protein sequence: CASRAWTGRFAETQYF.

The sample holds many counts of this clonotype. The chain is built from TRBV5-1 and TRBJ2-5; D might be TRBD1 (6 bases). Trimming left V 2 bases short and J 0 bases short, with 14 bases between. Germline CDR1 and CDR2: SGHRS and YFSETQ. This CDR3 has 16 amino acids. For the CDR3, the DNA is TGCGCCAGCAGCTTACAGACAGGACTGTACCAAGAGACCCAGTACTTC. It encodes CASSLQTGLYQETQYF.

The chain has TRBV20-1 and TRBJ1-3, with D possibly matching TRBD1 (5 bases). The CDR3 length is 14 residues. Trimming took 0 bases from V and 8 from J, leaving 14 bases between them. Germline assignment: CDR1 DFQATT and CDR2 SNEGSKA (reference sequence). The CDR3 loop reads CSARDRRQGHTIYF. The CDR3 DNA is TGCAGTGCTAGAGATAGAAGGCAGGGCCACACCATATATTTT.